These 26 T cell receptor beta chains were all obtained from the same sample, sequenced in a study of cytomegalovirus exposure and HLA in healthy donors. A multiplex PCR was run with 60 Vbeta primers and 13 Jbeta primers. Clones were read by immunoSEQ multiplex PCR, and TCRdb kept only the in-frame ones, dropping some. This repertoire shows approximately 160,000 clones, around 80% found once; its top ten account for about 1.5%. Specimen: PBMCs. Receptors originate from a woman in her 30s in good health and CMV-seropositive.

The chain recombines TRBV9 with TRBJ1-5; 7 bases line up with TRBD1. The CDR3 sequence is 15 residues long. Germline assignment: CDR1 SGDLS and CDR2 YYNGEE. The V gene end was trimmed by 3 bases and the J gene end by 2 bases; junction bases not matched to a gene: 5. CDR3 protein: CASSEGTARNQPQHF. CDR3 nucleotides: TGTGCCAGCAGCGAGGGGACAGCCCGCAATCAGCCCCAGCATTTT.

The chain is built from TRBV28 and TRBJ2-5; a possible D gene is TRBD1 (5 bases). Germline CDR1 and CDR2: MDHEN and SYDVKM. The CDR3 loop spans 13 amino acids. Between the trimmed V and J ends, which lost 7 bases and 2 bases, there was a span of 11 bases. In nucleotides, the CDR3 is TGTGCCAGCAATTCAGGGCAACAAGAGACCCAGTACTTC. Protein: CASNSGQQETQYF.

V is TRBV5-6 and J is TRBJ2-3; 11 bases align to TRBD2. After removal of 2 bases from V and 6 bases from J, the junction contained 5 bases not matched to a gene. The CDR3 sequence is 15 residues long. Germline lookup yields CDR1 SGHDT and CDR2 YYEEEE. This CDR3 reads CASSFLLAGADTQYF. The CDR3 DNA follows: TGTGCCAGCAGCTTTCTACTAGCGGGAGCTGATACGCAGTATTTT.

The chain links TRBV11-3 to TRBJ2-3; 12 positions agree with TRBD2. Germline trimming cut 5 bases from V and 4 bases from J; bases unmatched to any gene: 4. The germline V gene encodes CDR1 SGHNT and CDR2 YENEEA. The CDR3 length is 15 residues. CDR3 nucleotide sequence: TGTGCCAGCAGCCGACTAGCGGGAGCCCCAGATACGCAGTATTTT. This encodes CASSRLAGAPDTQYF.

This clone has a handful of counts. The chain links TRBV5-5 to TRBJ1-3; D remains ambiguous. CDR3 size: 14 residues. The germline CDR1 and CDR2 sequences are SGHKS and YYEKEE (reference sequence). Trimming shortened V by 4 bases and J by 0 bases, and 8 bases separated the two germline ends. CDR3: CASSPPYSGNTIYF. Here the CDR3 DNA reads TGTGCCAGCAGCCCCCCCTACTCTGGAAACACCATATATTTT.

This clone was counted once. The V and J genes are TRBV9 and TRBJ2-5; TRBD2 matches at 8 bases. Per the germline V gene, CDR1 is SGDLS and CDR2 is YYNGEE. V lost 0 bases and J lost 5; bases outside the gene matches: 9. This CDR3 contains 16 residues. This CDR3 reads CASSVGQAGVAETQYF. In DNA form, the CDR3 reads TGTGCCAGCAGCGTAGGACAAGCGGGAGTTGCGGAGACCCAGTACTTC.

The genes are TRBV19 and TRBJ1-3; D is uncertain. Germline-derived CDR1 and CDR2 are LNHDA and SQIVND (reference sequence). V lost 1 base and J 4 bases, leaving 8 bases between the germline ends. The CDR3 contains 14 residues. DNA for the CDR3: TGTGCCAGTAGTATAGCACAAAACGGAAACACCATATATTTT. This sequence encodes CASSIAQNGNTIYF.

This clone showed up just a few times. This chain links TRBV10-3 with TRBJ2-5, with 8 bases lining up with TRBD2. The CDR3 spans 15 residues. Germline CDR1 and CDR2: ENHRY and SYGVKD. J gave up 5 bases and V 5 bases, and 10 bases lay outside the gene matches. Written as DNA, the CDR3 is TGTGCCATCAGTACCCCGGGGGGGATTTTCGAGACCCAGTACTTC. As protein: CAISTPGGIFETQYF.

This sequence joins TRBV6-5 and TRBJ1-1; no clear D gene. Trimming took off 9 bases at V and 6 bases at J, with 17 bases between the two ends. CDR3 length: 13 residues. In germline, CDR1 is MNHEY, CDR2 SVGAGI. The CDR3 protein is CASHRGKGAEAFF. CDR3 nucleotides: TGTGCCAGTCATCGGGGTAAGGGCGCTGAAGCTTTCTTT.

The chain links TRBV7-2 to TRBJ1-5; D perhaps matches TRBD1 (5 bases). CDR1 is SGHTA and CDR2 is FQGNSA in the germline V gene. The V end lost 5 bases, the J end lost 7 bases, and 18 bases lay between the germline ends. The CDR3 runs to 15 residues. The CDR3 DNA is TGTGCCAGCAGCCCGCTTGTGGGGCTAGGACAGCCCCAGCATTTT. Protein sequence: CASSPLVGLGQPQHF.

This chain links TRBV29-1 with TRBJ2-7; 8 nucleotides agree with TRBD1. Germline CDR1 is SQVTM and CDR2 is ANQGSEA. V was clipped by 6 bases and J by 2 bases; unmatched bases: 9. This CDR3 has 14 residues. CDR3 sequence reads: CSVVRTGGPYEQYF. Written as DNA, the CDR3 is TGCAGCGTCGTTCGAACAGGGGGGCCCTACGAGCAGTACTTC.

The rearrangement uses TRBV9 and TRBJ1-3, with a possible D match to TRBD1 (5 bases). Deletions cut 6 bases from V and 1 base from J, with 11 bases between. The V gene's germline CDR1 is SGDLS and CDR2 YYNGEE. This CDR3 contains 14 residues. For the CDR3, the DNA is TGTGCCAGCACCGGGGGGGGGTCTGGAAACACCATATATTTT. The encoded protein is CASTGGGSGNTIYF.

The chain carries TRBV5-8 and TRBJ1-3; D may be TRBD1 (5 bases). Germline V gives CDR1 SGHTS, CDR2 YDEGEE. V shed 0 bases and J shed 9 bases, with 16 bases lying between them. CDR3 size: 15 residues. CDR3 loop: CASSLVQGGYGTIYF. The CDR3 DNA is TGTGCCAGCAGCTTGGTTCAGGGAGGATACGGCACCATATATTTT.

This clone was counted once. The chain is built from TRBV29-1 and TRBJ1-5, with a possible D match to TRBD1 (6 bases). Trimming took off 4 bases at V and 3 bases at J, with 10 bases between the two ends. Germline V lookup: CDR1 SQVTM, CDR2 ANQGSEA. This CDR3 has 13 amino acids. The CDR3 loop is CSVGGGPNQPQHF. CDR3 DNA: TGCAGCGTTGGGGGGGGCCCCAATCAGCCCCAGCATTTT.

This chain uses TRBV28 with TRBJ1-5, with 7 bases that match TRBD1. CDR1 and CDR2 (germline): MDHEN, SYDVKM. This CDR3 has 13 residues. The ends lost 6 bases at V and 5 bases at J; junction bases unmatched: 4. The CDR3 DNA reads TGTGCCAGCAGGTCTACAGGGGATCAGCCCCAGCATTTT. Residues: CASRSTGDQPQHF.

The chain couples TRBV18 to TRBJ1-1; a weak D match, TRBD1 (6 bases). The ends were cut back, 5 bases at V and 8 bases at J, with 12 bases in the middle. The V gene's germline CDR1 is KGHSH and CDR2 LQKENI. CDR3 length equals 12 residues. DNA of the CDR3: TGTGCCAGCTCAACACAGGGAGTAGAAGCTTTCTTT. Its protein product is CASSTQGVEAFF.

The V gene is TRBV7-7, the J gene TRBJ2-1; 12 bases are shared with TRBD2. Trimming removed 1 base from V and 7 bases from J; junction bases left unmatched: 5. Germline V gene lookup returns CDR1 SSHAT and CDR2 FNYEAQ (reference sequence). The CDR3 runs 16 residues. Here the CDR3 DNA reads TGTGCCAGCAGCTTAGACGGACTAGCGGGACAAAATGAGCAGTTCTTC. The encoded protein is CASSLDGLAGQNEQFF.

This clone was seen only a few times. The chain uses TRBV5-4 and TRBJ2-5, with TRBD2 identical over 10 bases. CDR1 SGHNT and CDR2 YYREEE come from the germline V gene (reference sequence). Trimming cost V 2 bases and J 2 bases; bases outside gene matches: 12. This CDR3 spans 18 amino acids. The chain's CDR3 is CASSFGIAGGLTQETQYF. Here the CDR3 DNA reads TGTGCCAGCAGCTTCGGTATAGCGGGAGGTCTCACTCAAGAGACCCAGTACTTC.

This chain uses TRBV6-1 with TRBJ2-7; D possibly corresponds to TRBD1 (6 bases). Germline loops: CDR1 MNHNS, CDR2 SASEGT. The CDR3 contains 15 residues. V was shortened by 3 bases and J by 2 bases, with 14 bases between the two germline ends. The CDR3 DNA sequence: TGTGCCAGCAGTGAGGACGCAGGGGCACCCTACGAGCAGTACTTC. This sequence encodes CASSEDAGAPYEQYF.

V is TRBV4-1 and J is TRBJ2-3; tentatively, D is TRBD1 (6 bases). Per the germline V gene, CDR1 is MGHRA and CDR2 is YSYEKL. The germline V and J ends were trimmed by 4 bases and 0 bases, with 17 bases remaining between them. The CDR3 sequence is 17 residues long. Here the CDR3 reads CASSPGVRDLSTDTQYF. The CDR3 region has the DNA TGCGCCAGCAGCCCAGGGGTCCGGGACCTGAGCACAGATACGCAGTATTTT.

The chain couples TRBV5-1 to TRBJ2-3; D is perhaps TRBD2 (5 bases). Trimming pared 2 bases from V and 5 bases from J, leaving 9 bases between. Germline assignment: CDR1 SGHRS and CDR2 YFSETQ. The CDR3 is 13 residues long. The CDR3 DNA is TGCGCCAGCAGCTTTCTCCGGGAAGATACGCAGTATTTT. This translates into CASSFLREDTQYF.

This clone was counted a few times. This chain links TRBV15 with TRBJ2-1, with a weak D call TRBD2 (6 bases). The CDR3 loop spans 15 amino acids. The V end lost 3 bases, the J end lost 10 bases, and 19 bases lay between the germline ends. Germline V lookup: CDR1 LNHNV, CDR2 YYDKDF (reference sequence). This CDR3 is CATSSGGSPEREQFF. The DNA for the CDR3 is TGTGCCACCAGCAGTGGGGGGAGCCCGGAGAGGGAGCAGTTCTTC.

Here the CDR3 DNA reads TGTGCCTGGAGTCCAGGGGCAGGTGGAAACACCATATATTTT. Its protein is CAWSPGAGGNTIYF. V gene TRBV30 combines with J gene TRBJ1-3, with D perhaps matching TRBD1 (6 bases). Trimming took off 2 bases at V and 3 bases at J, with 11 bases between the two ends. From germline, CDR1 is GTSNPN and CDR2 SVGIG (reference sequence). The CDR3 consists of 14 residues.

The chain couples TRBV30 to TRBJ2-1, with TRBD2 matching 9 bases. The CDR3 sequence is 20 residues long. Germline assignment: CDR1 GTSNPN and CDR2 SVGIG (reference sequence). The J segment lost 3 bases and the V segment lost 0 bases, leaving 18 bases of the junction unmatched. The CDR3 sequence is CAWSVRGLALPYKGYNEQFF. The CDR3 DNA sequence: TGTGCCTGGAGTGTACGCGGACTAGCGTTGCCTTATAAGGGCTACAATGAGCAGTTCTTC.

The sample holds a few counts of this clone. CDR3: CASSPSAGRGYEQYF. CDR3 nucleotides: TGTGCCAGCAGTCCATCGGCCGGGAGGGGGTACGAGCAGTACTTC. The chain links TRBV6-5 to TRBJ2-7, with 8 bases matching TRBD2. This CDR3 spans 15 amino acids. Germline-derived CDR1 and CDR2 are MNHEY and SVGAGI. V was pared by 5 bases and J by 4 bases, with 10 bases of the junction left unmatched.

The V gene is TRBV28, the J gene TRBJ1-4; 10 bases are a match to TRBD1. Germline CDR1 and CDR2: MDHEN and SYDVKM. This CDR3 is built from 16 residues. Unmatched junction bases numbered 8, after V lost 5 bases and J lost 5 bases. In DNA form, the CDR3 reads TGTGCCAGCAGTCCTCACTCGGGACAGGGGAATGAAAAACTGTTTTTT. Translation gives CASSPHSGQGNEKLFF.